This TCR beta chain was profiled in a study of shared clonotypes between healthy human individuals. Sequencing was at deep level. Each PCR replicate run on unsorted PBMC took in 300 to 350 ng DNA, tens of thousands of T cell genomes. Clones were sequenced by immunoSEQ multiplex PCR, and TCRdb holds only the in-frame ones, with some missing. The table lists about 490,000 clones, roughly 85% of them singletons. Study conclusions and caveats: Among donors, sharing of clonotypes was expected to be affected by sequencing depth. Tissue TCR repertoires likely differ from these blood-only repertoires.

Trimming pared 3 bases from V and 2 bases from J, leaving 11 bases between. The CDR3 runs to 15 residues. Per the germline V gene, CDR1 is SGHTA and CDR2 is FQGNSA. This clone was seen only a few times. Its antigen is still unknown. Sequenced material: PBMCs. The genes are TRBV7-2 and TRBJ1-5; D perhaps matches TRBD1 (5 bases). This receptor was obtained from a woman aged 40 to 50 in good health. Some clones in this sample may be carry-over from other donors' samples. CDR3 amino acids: CASSFEAGRNQPQHF. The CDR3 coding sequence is TGTGCCAGCAGCTTCGAGGCAGGGCGCAATCAGCCCCAGCATTTT.